Sequencing of this TCR beta chain was carried out in a study of cytomegalovirus exposure and HLA in healthy donors. General observations from the study: The majority of TCR sequences were rare, yet some public TCRs appeared in many donors.

The PCR made use of 60 Vbeta and 13 Jbeta primers. Data came from immunoSEQ multiplex PCR; TCRdb stores just in-frame clones and leaves some out. Of about 140,000 clones in the sample, roughly 80% were seen once. The sample holds a few counts of this clone. The antigen remains undetermined. The receptor's source is a woman aged 50 to 65 in good health and CMV-seropositive. Source material: PBMCs.

CDR3 sequence (DNA): TGCGCCAGCAGCCACCAGGGGGCCTACAATGAGCAGTTCTTC. Protein product: CASSHQGAYNEQFF. J is TRBJ2-1 and V is TRBV4-3; 7 nucleotides match TRBD1. The CDR3 spans 14 residues. CDR1 and CDR2 (germline): LGHNA, YSLEER. V dropped 3 bases and J dropped 2; count of bases not matched to a gene: 1.